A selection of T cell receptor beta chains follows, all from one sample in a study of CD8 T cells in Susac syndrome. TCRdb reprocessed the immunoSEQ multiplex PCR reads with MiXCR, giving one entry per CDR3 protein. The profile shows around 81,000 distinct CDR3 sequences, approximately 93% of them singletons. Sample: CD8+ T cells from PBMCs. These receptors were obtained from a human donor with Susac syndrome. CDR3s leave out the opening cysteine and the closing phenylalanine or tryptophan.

AWSSGQTNQPQH,TRBJ1-5,TRBV30
ASGFLTSGRANEQF,TRBJ2-1,TRBV12-5
SATRGQGNIGYGYT,TRBJ1-2,TRBV20-1
ASRPRDRDYEQY,TRBJ2-7,TRBV2
ASRDVGRLAGGKAEQF,TRBJ2-1,TRBV19
ASSRTSGKADTQY,TRBJ2-3,TRBV28
SVDRGAGELF,TRBJ2-2,TRBV29-1
ASSFRGGYEQY,TRBJ2-7,TRBV7-8
SVESVVSLGTQY,TRBJ2-5,TRBV29-1
ASSLMGTGGDEQY,TRBJ2-7,TRBV27
ASSSQETQY,TRBJ2-5,TRBV27
SARDRQGAYEQY,TRBJ2-7,TRBV20-1
ATSERSSYNEQF,TRBJ2-1,TRBV24-1
ASGGQDLMNTEAF,TRBJ1-1,TRBV2
ASSLMGADNEQF,TRBJ2-1,TRBV27
ASRTGNNEQF,TRBJ2-1,TRBV5-1
ASSLDWDEQY,TRBJ2-7,TRBV7-9
ASSQNLLAETYEQY,TRBJ2-7,TRBV4-3
ASSPGNYEQY,TRBJ2-7,TRBV18
SARDRLDQGFGLAGRYNEQF,TRBJ2-1,TRBV20-1
ASSVGLYEQY,TRBJ2-7,TRBV13
AWSVLGGPAGELF,TRBJ2-2,TRBV30
ASSFGAEGYT,TRBJ1-2,TRBV12-3/TRBV12-4
ASSLVVNGGGRGMNNEQF,TRBJ2-1,TRBV28
ASSQGRHLQETQY,TRBJ2-5,TRBV6-1
ASSLPTSYEQY,TRBJ2-7,TRBV18
AISVQPGLTNTGVLF,TRBJ2-2,TRBV10-3
ASGLSLTDTRAAYEQY,TRBJ2-7,TRBV12-5
ASSQGQGAVSTGELF,TRBJ2-2,TRBV14
ASSQVGGYYEQY,TRBJ2-7,TRBV4-1
ASSYDRSGNQPQH,TRBJ1-5,TRBV6-5
ATSRVDRGNEQF,TRBJ2-1,TRBV15
ASSPGLLFDEQF,TRBJ2-1,TRBV12-3/TRBV12-4